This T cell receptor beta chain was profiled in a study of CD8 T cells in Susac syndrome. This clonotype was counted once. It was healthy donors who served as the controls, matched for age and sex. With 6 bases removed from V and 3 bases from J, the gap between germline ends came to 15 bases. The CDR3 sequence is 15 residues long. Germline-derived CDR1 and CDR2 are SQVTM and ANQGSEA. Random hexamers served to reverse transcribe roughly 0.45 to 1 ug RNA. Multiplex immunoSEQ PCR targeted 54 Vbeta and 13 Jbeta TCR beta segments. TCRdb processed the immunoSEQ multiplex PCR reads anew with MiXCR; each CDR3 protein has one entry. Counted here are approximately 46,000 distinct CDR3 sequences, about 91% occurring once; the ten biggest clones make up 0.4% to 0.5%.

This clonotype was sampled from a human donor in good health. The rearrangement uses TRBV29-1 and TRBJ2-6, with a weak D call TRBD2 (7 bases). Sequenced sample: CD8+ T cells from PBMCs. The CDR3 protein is CSVGGAGRGANVLTF. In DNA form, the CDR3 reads TGCAGCGTAGGGGGGGCGGGACGTGGGGCCAACGTCCTGACTTTC.